This T cell receptor beta chain derives from a study of T cell responses to AZD1222 COVID-19 vaccine listed by TCRdb under 2021. As for the study more broadly: TCR sequencing covered over 230 trial participants: 200 to 210 given two doses of AZD1222 and 26 given two doses of MenACWY control vaccine. Trial participants were enrolled by age into 18-55, 56-69 and 70-plus year subgroups, with roughly 160, 29 and 62 TCR-sequenced participants respectively.

Of note for this clone: No cognate antigen has been identified for it. Per-base qualities were not stored, and no clone one base away is much larger.

The sample's time point label, decoded: about 28 days (+/-7) after the second vaccine dose. AZD1222 recipients with second doses at about 4 weeks or about 12 weeks were pooled, because spike-specific TCR depth and breadth did not differ between schedules. Samples from vaccinated people were obtained from the UK trials COV001 and COV002, which included a single-blind randomized controlled phase 2/3 trial of AZD1222 (ChAdOx1 nCoV-19) in healthy adults. For TCRbeta chain sequencing, PBMC samples were collected from trial participants at day 0 and at day 28 after the second dose. The CDR3 regions of human TCRbeta chains were analyzed by immunosequencing. In the source study's methods: TCRs in the repertoires were compared against a reference library of SARS-CoV-2-specific TCRs that had been generated with the MIRA antigen-specificity platform. Breadth was defined as the fraction of unique TCRs that were SARS-CoV-2-associated, and depth was defined as the fraction of total T cells that were SARS-CoV-2-associated. Each spike-specific TCR was assigned to its reactive spike region and to a CD4 or CD8 class using the MIRA data. Log10-transformed breadth and depth values were compared by one-way ANOVA with Sidak's multiple comparisons tests. Drawn from immuneACCESS, this table holds only the in-frame rearrangements with V and J called that TCRdb kept. Clones are partly lost; checked studies trace under half to an unresolved V gene and leave the rest unexplained. The V and J calls and clone size come from that table; D and trimming were worked out from the DNA. The sample yields some 150,000 clones; 86% were counted once. About 5% of the sample belongs to the ten largest clones.

V is reduced by 11 bases and J by 1 base, leaving a spacing of 8 bases between them. The CDR3 covers 11 residues, taking in both the cysteine and the phenylalanine. Just CDR3 DNA is preserved here, 33 bases in frame from base 1. The germline V gene encodes CDR1 SNHLY and CDR2 FYNNEI. Findings and caveats that apply to the study as a whole: Vaccine-associated CD4 TCRs spanned the whole spike protein, with dominant responses in regions 160-218 and 743-854. Most participants were white British and females outnumbered males, and the authors suggested that clonal diversity may have been underestimated. After two AZD1222 doses, spike-specific TCR breadth and depth were significantly higher than at day 0 and than in MenACWY recipients. Because no day 14 peak-response samples were available, repertoires were characterized only after the peak T cell response. Conclusions about previously exposed vaccinees were limited because only a handful of AZD1222 recipients were SARS-CoV-2 seropositive at baseline. Nearly half of unique spike-specific TCRs reportedly recognized epitopes outside regions mutated in the B.1.351 and B.1.1.7 variants. In the small 56-69-year group, the increase in depth fell short of significance, most likely because of low power.

The chain is made from TRBV2 and TRBJ1-1, with the D gene call left open. The clonotype comes from an adult who received the AZD1222 COVID-19 vaccine. Sequenced here: peripheral blood, sampled 28 days after the second AZD1222 dose. This receptor has the CDR3 CAGRWNTEAFF. The DNA is TGTGCCGGCCGGTGGAACACTGAAGCTTTCTTT.